Below, 30 T cell receptor beta chains from the same sample are listed, as sequenced in a study. TCRdb re-called the RT-PCR reads with MiXCR, one entry per CDR3 protein. The sample lists about 700,000 distinct CDR3 sequences; 13% to 15% were seen once. Sequenced: memory CD4+ T cells from blood. All receptors derive from a female donor in good health, serving as a healthy control.

There are many counts of this clonotype. The chain has TRBV20-1 and TRBJ2-2; the D gene is possibly TRBD2 (5 bases). CDR3 length equals 14 residues. The germline V gene has CDR1 DFQATT and CDR2 SNEGSKA (reference sequence). The V end lost 3 bases, the J end lost 5 bases, and 13 bases lay between the germline ends. CDR3 sequence reads: CSARSGEGTGELFF. In DNA, the CDR3 is TGCAGTGCTAGGAGCGGAGAGGGTACCGGGGAGCTGTTTTTT.

This clonotype was seen at least ten times. This chain uses TRBV28 with TRBJ2-3, with 12 bases fitting TRBD2. In germline, CDR1 is MDHEN, CDR2 SYDVKM. The V gene end was trimmed by 5 bases and the J gene end by 5 bases; junction bases not matched to a gene: 2. The CDR3 spans 14 residues. CDR3 sequence: CASSLAGGLDTQYF. CDR3 nucleotides: TGTGCCAGCAGTCTAGCGGGGGGGTTAGATACGCAGTATTTT.

The V gene is TRBV3-1, the J gene TRBJ1-1, with D perhaps matching TRBD1 (6 bases). Trimming took 1 base from V and 5 from J, leaving 14 bases between them. CDR3 length equals 15 residues. Looked up from germline, CDR1 is LGHDT and CDR2 is YNNKEL (reference sequence). The CDR3 DNA reads TGTGCCAGCAGCCAAGGATTGGGGGCGCGGACTGAAGCTTTCTTT. It translates to CASSQGLGARTEAFF.

The sample holds a few counts of this clonotype. This chain links TRBV28 with TRBJ1-5; 9 bases fit TRBD1. V lost 4 bases, J lost 5 bases, and 9 bases stayed unmatched. The CDR3 covers 16 residues. Germline V gives CDR1 MDHEN, CDR2 SYDVKM. CDR3 DNA: TGTGCCAGCAGTTCAGCCGGGACAGGGATTGATCAGCCCCAGCATTTT. As protein: CASSSAGTGIDQPQHF.

This rearrangement joins TRBV10-3 to TRBJ1-5, with no clear D. The CDR3 contains 12 residues. The V end was cut by 5 bases, the J end by 6 bases, with 8 bases between. CDR1 and CDR2 (germline): ENHRY, SYGVKD. In nucleotides, the CDR3 is TGTGCCATCAGTTCGGAGGGTCAGCCCCAGCATTTT. It is translated as CAISSEGQPQHF.

This clonotype has a count of ten or more. The rearrangement joins TRBV4-3 to TRBJ2-3, with D unclear. Germline V lookup: CDR1 LGHNA, CDR2 YSLEER. The CDR3 runs 14 residues. V lost 0 bases and J 4 bases, leaving 8 bases between the germline ends. CDR3 nucleotide sequence: TGCGCCAGCAGCCAAGACCTGTCGGCAGATACGCAGTATTTT. Its protein product is CASSQDLSADTQYF.

This clonotype appeared a few times. V usage is TRBV7-2 and J usage is TRBJ2-2; D might be TRBD2 (5 bases). The CDR3 extends over 15 amino acids. Germline loops: CDR1 SGHTA, CDR2 FQGNSA. V lost 1 base, J lost 1 base, and 7 bases lay in between. The CDR3 region is CASSLGTRNTGELFF. The CDR3, as DNA: TGTGCCAGCAGCTTAGGTACTAGGAACACCGGGGAGCTGTTTTTT.

CDR3: CASSLSGAADTQYF. In nucleotides, the CDR3 is TGCGCCAGCAGCTTGTCGGGGGCCGCAGATACGCAGTATTTT. The chain employs TRBV5-1 and TRBJ2-3; D possibly matches TRBD1 or TRBD2 (6 bases each). Per the germline V gene, CDR1 is SGHRS and CDR2 is YFSETQ. The CDR3 runs 14 residues. With 1 base removed from V and 4 bases from J, the gap between germline ends came to 10 bases.

In its sample, this clonotype was seen many times. The chain couples TRBV12-3 or TRBV12-4 to TRBJ2-7; D is undetermined. Trimming took off 5 bases at V and 3 bases at J, with 11 bases between the two ends. The CDR3 sequence is 13 residues long. The CDR3 region has the DNA TGTGCCAGCAGTCCCTTTAGGGACTACGAGCAGTACTTC. This sequence encodes CASSPFRDYEQYF.

This clonotype was observed many times. The J gene is TRBJ2-5, the V gene TRBV10-3, with D uncertain. CDR1 is ENHRY and CDR2 is SYGVKD in the germline V gene. CDR3 length: 17 residues. Trimming pared 2 bases from V and 5 bases from J, leaving 21 bases between. The CDR3 nucleotides read TGTGCCATCAGTGAGGGCCGGCTGGTGGCGGCTGGGGAGACCCAGTACTTC. Translated, it gives CAISEGRLVAAGETQYF.

Only a few counts were recorded for this clonotype. The CDR3 loop reads CATKGGGNSPLHF. The CDR3 DNA reads TGTGCCACCAAGGGCGGTGGAAATTCACCCCTCCACTTT. The chain couples TRBV24-1 to TRBJ1-6; no reliable D call. The CDR3 extends over 13 amino acids. The V end was cut by 8 bases, the J end by 7 bases, with 11 bases between. Germline V gene lookup returns CDR1 KGHDR and CDR2 SFDVKD.

DNA for the CDR3: TGCAGCGCCATGGACAGGTTAGAGACCCAGTACTTC. It codes for CSAMDRLETQYF. V usage is TRBV29-1 and J usage is TRBJ2-5; 7 bases are a match to TRBD1. V lost 7 bases, J lost 4 bases, and 6 bases stayed unmatched. This CDR3 region has 12 residues. Germline V CDR1 and CDR2: SQVTM, ANQGSEA. Variable domain in full (rest from reference TRBV29-1 and TRBJ2-5): SAVISQKPSRDICQRGTSLTIQCQVDSQVTMMFWYRQQPGQSLTLIATANQGSEATYESGFVIDKFPISRPNLTFSTLTVSNMSPEDSSIYLCSAMDRLETQYFGPGTRLLVL.

The sample holds many counts of this clonotype. V usage is TRBV7-2 and J usage is TRBJ2-3, with D maybe TRBD2 (6 bases). The CDR3 sequence is 15 residues long. V lost 0 bases, J lost 1 base, and 8 bases lay in between. Germline CDR1 reads SGHTA; CDR2 reads FQGNSA. The CDR3 spells CASSLAGGRTDTQYF. The CDR3 coding sequence is TGTGCCAGCAGCTTAGCCGGGGGTCGCACAGATACGCAGTATTTT.

The V and J genes are TRBV29-1 and TRBJ1-3, with no clear D. CDR3 size: 13 residues. Looked up from germline, CDR1 is SQVTM and CDR2 is ANQGSEA. Trimming took off 1 base at V and 3 bases at J, with 7 bases between the two ends. Here the CDR3 reads CSVEGAVGNTIYF. CDR3 DNA: TGCAGCGTTGAAGGGGCGGTTGGAAACACCATATATTTT.

Notes on this clonotype: A read error is possible here, since a much larger clone lies one base away. The rearrangement uses TRBV5-1 and TRBJ2-7; perhaps TRBD2 as D (5 bases). Trimming shortened V by 7 bases and J by 6 bases, and 20 bases separated the two germline ends. Per germline, CDR1 SGHRS and CDR2 YFSETQ. The CDR3 runs 14 residues. The CDR3 DNA is TGCGCCAGCCGGAATAGTCCGGGATACGGCGAGCAGTACTTC. Translating gives CASRNSPGYGEQYF.

This chain uses TRBV20-1 with TRBJ1-1, with D unclear. The germline CDR1 and CDR2 sequences are DFQATT and SNEGSKA (reference sequence). The V gene lost 6 bases and the J gene lost 1 base, with 9 bases spanning the gap. CDR3 length: 12 amino acids. The CDR3 reads CSAPKTNTEAFF. The CDR3 coding sequence is TGCAGTGCCCCGAAAACGAACACTGAAGCTTTCTTT.

This clonotype was seen more than once but under ten times. The genes are TRBV7-2 and TRBJ1-3, with D unresolved. Trimming stripped 6 bases from V and 0 bases from J, with 12 bases between. The CDR3 runs 15 residues. Germline-derived CDR1 and CDR2 are SGHTA and FQGNSA. This chain's CDR3 is CASRNTGSSGNTIYF. In nucleotides, the CDR3 is TGTGCCAGCAGGAACACGGGGTCCTCTGGAAACACCATATATTTT.

This clonotype was detected only a few times. This rearrangement joins TRBV5-8 to TRBJ1-5, with D possibly being TRBD1 (5 bases). The V and J ends lost 2 bases and 0 bases respectively, with 15 bases between them. Germline assignment: CDR1 SGHTS and CDR2 YDEGEE. This CDR3 is 17 amino acids long. This chain's CDR3 is CASSLNGASHSNQPQHF. The CDR3 DNA follows: TGTGCCAGCAGCTTAAATGGGGCCAGCCATAGCAATCAGCCCCAGCATTTT.

The chain carries TRBV7-3 and TRBJ2-7, with D possibly matching TRBD1 (6 bases). CDR1 and CDR2 from the germline V gene are SGHTA and FQGTGA. This CDR3 is built from 15 residues. V was trimmed by 5 bases and J by 8 bases, leaving 22 bases between them. The CDR3 sequence is CASSADQRGWSKQYF. The CDR3 region has the DNA TGTGCCAGCAGCGCCGATCAAAGGGGGTGGAGTAAGCAGTACTTC.

This clonotype was counted between two and nine times. The CDR3 sequence is CASSSTRLGRYNEQFF. As DNA, the CDR3 is TGTGCCAGCAGTTCCACCCGACTAGGGCGGTACAATGAGCAGTTCTTC. The chain combines TRBV27 with TRBJ2-1, with TRBD2 as a possible D gene (6 bases). V lost 4 bases and J lost 4, with 17 bases in between. The CDR3 loop spans 16 amino acids. Germline lookup yields CDR1 MNHEY and CDR2 SMNVEV (reference sequence).

This clonotype was observed at least ten times. This chain links TRBV4-3 with TRBJ2-7; no firm D call. The CDR3 has 15 amino acids. V lost 0 bases and J 2 bases, leaving 11 bases between the germline ends. The germline V gene encodes CDR1 LGHNA and CDR2 YSLEER. In DNA, the CDR3 is TGCGCCAGCAGCCAAGAATTTCAGGCAGCCTACGAGCAGTACTTC. This translates into CASSQEFQAAYEQYF.

This clonotype was seen more than once but under ten times. The chain carries TRBV20-1 and TRBJ2-1, with D possibly being TRBD1 (6 bases). The CDR3 is 17 residues long. Trimming took 0 bases from V and 2 from J, leaving 17 bases between them. Germline V gene lookup returns CDR1 DFQATT and CDR2 SNEGSKA (reference sequence). The CDR3 region has the DNA TGCAGTGCTAGAGATCGTACAGGCAGGGGTACCTACAATGAGCAGTTCTTC. Amino acid sequence: CSARDRTGRGTYNEQFF.

This chain connects TRBV5-1 to TRBJ1-2; D is ambiguous. CDR3 length equals 15 residues. V was clipped by 0 bases and J by 0 bases, with 9 bases between them. Germline CDR1 and CDR2: SGHRS and YFSETQ. The DNA for the CDR3 is TGCGCCAGCAGCTTGGTGGGCTCAGCTAACTATGGCTACACCTTC. Translated, it gives CASSLVGSANYGYTF.

V is TRBV3-1 and J is TRBJ2-3, with TRBD2 matching 13 bases. CDR3 length: 16 residues. The V gene end was trimmed by 0 bases and the J gene end by 4 bases; junction bases not matched to a gene: 1. Germline lookup yields CDR1 LGHDT and CDR2 YNNKEL (reference sequence). This chain's CDR3 is CASSQELAGGPDTQYF. In DNA, the CDR3 is TGTGCCAGCAGCCAAGAACTAGCGGGAGGGCCAGATACGCAGTATTTT.

This clonotype was observed a few times. The chain has TRBV27 and TRBJ1-2; a weak D match, TRBD1 (5 bases). CDR3 length equals 15 residues. Trimming cost V 8 bases and J 1 base, with 17 bases left between them. The germline V gene has CDR1 MNHEY and CDR2 SMNVEV (reference sequence). CDR3 in DNA: TGTGCCAGCCGAGACCGACAGAGCTATAACTATGGCTACACCTTC. It is translated as CASRDRQSYNYGYTF.

The genes are TRBV5-1 and TRBJ1-2; 8 nucleotides match TRBD1. CDR3 length equals 15 residues. With V trimmed by 0 bases and J by 5 bases, 6 bases remained unmatched. Germline-derived CDR1 and CDR2 are SGHRS and YFSETQ. The CDR3 here is CASSLAQTGAYGYTF. The CDR3 DNA is TGCGCCAGCAGCTTGGCCCAGACAGGGGCTTATGGCTACACCTTC.

A note on this clonotype: Germline and junction disagree at one end, which may indicate a read error. This rearrangement joins TRBV6-5 to TRBJ1-6; tentative D call: TRBD1 (5 bases). CDR3 length: 16 amino acids. Germline V gene data show CDR1 as MNHEY and CDR2 as SVGAGI. The CDR3, as DNA: TGTGACAGCAGTTCCTGGCGGGGACCGTCTAATTCACCCCTCCACTTT. It encodes CDSSSWRGPSNSPLHF.

This clonotype was picked up many times. The chain links TRBV5-1 to TRBJ2-5; D remains unclear. The CDR3 totals 14 residues. With 4 bases removed from V and 1 base from J, the gap between germline ends came to 11 bases. Per germline, CDR1 SGHRS and CDR2 YFSETQ. The CDR3 loop reads CASSATSVQETQYF. The CDR3 coding sequence is TGCGCCAGCAGCGCCACGTCGGTCCAAGAGACCCAGTACTTC.

This clonotype was seen a handful of times. J is TRBJ2-1 and V is TRBV20-1; 7 bases match TRBD2. Trimming at V came to 8 bases and at J to 2 bases, leaving 6 bases not matched to a gene. Germline V gene lookup returns CDR1 DFQATT and CDR2 SNEGSKA (reference sequence). The CDR3 consists of 13 residues. The CDR3 nucleotides read TGCAGTACCGGCGGGAGAACCTACAATGAGCAGTTCTTC. Translating it yields CSTGGRTYNEQFF.

V usage is TRBV18 and J usage is TRBJ2-7; 8 bases match TRBD1. Germline V lookup: CDR1 KGHSH, CDR2 LQKENI. CDR3 length: 12 amino acids. The V segment lost 6 bases and the J segment 5 bases; nucleotides outside the gene matches: 3. The CDR3 DNA is TGTGCCAGCTCCGGGACAGGTGACGAGCAGTACTTC. This gives the protein CASSGTGDEQYF.